The text below deals with one T cell receptor (beta chain). The antigen remains unidentified. This specimen comes from a study of T cells in Graves' hyperthyroidism and ophthalmopathy. Study information: Peripheral blood collection took place at initial diagnosis, before any treatment. Study-level findings and limits: Blood also held most thyroid clonotypes expanded beyond 0.001.

If no ophthalmopathy progression occurred within 18 months, Graves' hyperthyroidism was stable. Hyperthyroidism patients were newly diagnosed, had disease duration under 2 months, and were aged 18 to 65 years. Regions amplified from RNA transcripts were the TCR beta CDR3 regions. The TCR CDR3 was amplified in a first-round RT-PCR using the HTBI primer set. One entry per CDR3 protein, called by TCRdb with MiXCR from the multiplex PCR reads. This table has a few hundred thousand distinct CDR3 sequences, roughly a sixth appearing once. Sequenced: blood. This clonotype was sampled from a woman aged 50 to 60 with Graves' hyperthyroidism.

CDR3: CSASQGGDTEAFF. CDR3 in DNA: TGCAGTGCTAGCCAGGGAGGGGACACTGAAGCTTTCTTT. The gene calls are TRBV20-1 and TRBJ1-1; the D gene is possibly TRBD1 (5 bases). Germline V gene data show CDR1 as DFQATT and CDR2 as SNEGSKA (reference sequence). The CDR3 runs 13 residues. The V end was cut by 3 bases, the J end by 3 bases, with 11 bases between.